A single sample is the source of the 14 T cell receptor beta chains below, sequenced in a study of T-cell memory formation after mild COVID-19. TCRdb itself ran the 5' RACE reads through MiXCR, one entry per CDR3 protein. This sample has hundreds of thousands of distinct CDR3 sequences, with approximately 22% found just once. The sequenced material came from PBMCs or a T cell subset sorted from them (not recorded which). These receptors were collected from a man aged 18 to 29 who had mild COVID-19 (a few samples of this study predate the infection). Cell type and time point are not known.

The chain combines TRBV3-1 with TRBJ2-1; TRBD1 is a possible D gene (6 bases). Deletions cut 5 bases from V and 10 bases from J, with 12 bases between. This CDR3 is 12 amino acids long. The germline V gene has CDR1 LGHDT and CDR2 YNNKEL (reference sequence). The CDR3 nucleotides read TGTGCCAGCAGCATACAGGGTCCCGAGCAGTTCTTC. It specifies CASSIQGPEQFF.

The chain recombines TRBV4-2 with TRBJ1-6; D not certain. The CDR3 length is 16 residues. CDR1 LGHNA and CDR2 YNFKEQ come from the germline V gene. Between the trimmed V and J ends, which lost 2 bases and 2 bases, there was a span of 10 bases. The CDR3 DNA sequence: TGTGCCAGCAGCCAACACCTCCGGACCTATAATTCACCCCTCCACTTT. Its translation is CASSQHLRTYNSPLHF.

This clonotype was seen just once. At one of its ends the junction is not consistent with the germline gene, which may arise from a read error. The chain uses TRBV12-3 or TRBV12-4 and TRBJ2-3, with D perhaps TRBD1 or TRBD2 (5 bases each). The CDR3 runs 13 residues. The CDR3 bases are TGTGCCAGCATTCTTGGGGGAGCAGATGCGCAGTATTTT. Translation gives CASILGGADAQYF.

The chain carries TRBV6-2 or TRBV6-3 and TRBJ2-6; D call uncertain. This CDR3 is 11 amino acids long. CDR1 and CDR2 from the germline V gene are MNHEY and SVGEGT. V lost 5 bases to trimming and J lost 7 bases, with 3 bases between them. The CDR3 DNA follows: TGTGCCAGCAGTCAAGCCAACGTCCTGACTTTC. Translating it yields CASSQANVLTF.

This clonotype has more than one count but fewer than ten. The J gene is TRBJ2-3, the V gene TRBV20-1; D possibly matches TRBD1 or TRBD2 (5 bases each). Germline CDR1 is DFQATT and CDR2 is SNEGSKA (reference sequence). The CDR3 consists of 12 residues. The V and J ends lost 5 bases and 6 bases respectively, with 12 bases between them. CDR3 residues: CSADRGRDTQYF. In nucleotides, the CDR3 is TGCAGTGCTGATCGGGGCCGGGATACGCAGTATTTT.

The CDR3 sequence: CASRRVGGGQPQHF. The CDR3 DNA is TGTGCCAGCAGGCGGGTCGGGGGTGGTCAGCCCCAGCATTTT. The chain employs TRBV27 and TRBJ1-5; D might be TRBD1 (5 bases). V lost 6 bases, J lost 6 bases, and 15 bases lay in between. The germline V gene encodes CDR1 MNHEY and CDR2 SMNVEV (reference sequence). This CDR3 spans 14 amino acids.

The chain has TRBV3-1 and TRBJ2-1; D assignment may be TRBD1 or TRBD2 (6 bases each). The CDR3 loop spans 14 amino acids. Trimming shortened V by 7 bases and J by 7 bases, and 17 bases separated the two germline ends. Germline V gene data show CDR1 as LGHDT and CDR2 as YNNKEL (reference sequence). This chain's CDR3 is CASTPWGAGNEQFF. In nucleotides, the CDR3 is TGTGCCAGCACCCCTTGGGGGGCGGGTAATGAGCAGTTCTTC.

This clonotype was observed a few times. V is TRBV5-1 and J is TRBJ2-1, with 10 bases lining up with TRBD1. The germline V gene encodes CDR1 SGHRS and CDR2 YFSETQ. There are 16 residues in the CDR3. J lost 8 bases, V lost 4 bases, and 12 bases had no gene match. The CDR3 nucleotides read TGCGCCAGCAGCAGAGCCGGGACAGGGGATTTGGATGAGCAGTTCTTC. Translated, it gives CASSRAGTGDLDEQFF.

The chain employs TRBV5-1 and TRBJ2-3; TRBD2 matches 8 bases. This CDR3 is built from 15 residues. Germline CDR1 SGHRS, CDR2 YFSETQ. The ends lost 4 bases at V and 6 bases at J; junction bases unmatched: 10. The CDR3 loop reads CASSPSRGGTDTQYF. CDR3 nucleotide sequence: TGCGCCAGCAGCCCCTCCCGCGGGGGGACGGATACGCAGTATTTT.

J is TRBJ2-2 and V is TRBV20-1; no definite D call. The CDR3 spans 14 residues. Trimming pared 0 bases from V and 5 bases from J, leaving 10 bases between. CDR1 DFQATT and CDR2 SNEGSKA come from the germline V gene (reference sequence). The CDR3 loop reads CSARDPAETGELFF. The CDR3 DNA sequence: TGCAGTGCTAGAGATCCAGCAGAAACCGGGGAGCTGTTTTTT.

The chain is built from TRBV18 and TRBJ2-7; perhaps TRBD2 as D (6 bases). V was clipped by 4 bases and J by 2 bases, with 15 bases between them. Germline V lookup: CDR1 KGHSH, CDR2 LQKENI. The CDR3 is 15 residues long. The CDR3 region is CASSRGDGIPYEQYF. The CDR3 DNA reads as TGTGCCAGCTCACGGGGGGACGGAATTCCCTACGAGCAGTACTTC.

In nucleotides, the CDR3 is TGTGCCAGCAGTTACTCGTGGAGGGCGACTGAAGCTTTCTTT. This gives the protein CASSYSWRATEAFF. The rearrangement uses TRBV6-6 and TRBJ1-1; D gene unclear. The CDR3 runs to 14 residues. Germline loops: CDR1 MNHNY, CDR2 SVGAGI (reference sequence). Trimming cost V 0 bases and J 5 bases, with 10 bases left between them.

A few counts support this clonotype. The chain couples TRBV29-1 to TRBJ1-4, with D unclear. The CDR3 runs to 11 residues. V was shortened by 4 bases and J by 7 bases, with 7 bases between the two germline ends. The germline gives CDR1 SQVTM, CDR2 ANQGSEA. The CDR3 region is CSVAGGEKLFF. For the CDR3, the DNA is TGCAGCGTTGCGGGAGGTGAAAAACTGTTTTTT.

The chain is built from TRBV4-1 and TRBJ1-2, with a weak D call TRBD1 (5 bases). Per germline, CDR1 MGHRA and CDR2 YSYEKL. The V and J ends lost 0 bases and 7 bases respectively, with 24 bases between them. The CDR3 totals 18 residues. In DNA form, the CDR3 reads TGCGCCAGCAGCCAAGATCCGACAGCCGCCGCTGGATGGGGTGGCTACACCTTC. This sequence encodes CASSQDPTAAAGWGGYTF.